In its sample, the clone carrying this TCR beta chain was seen once. TCRdb's table, derived via immunoSEQ multiplex PCR, lists solely in-frame clones and lacks some. The data show about 210,000 clones, with 80% to 90% seen just once and over 2% held by the top ten. This specimen belongs to a study of blood T cell repertoires in COVID-19. The CDR3 contains 13 residues. V dropped 7 bases and J dropped 8 bases, with 15 bases sitting between them. Germline assignment: CDR1 ENHRY and CDR2 SYGVKD. This receptor was taken from a man aged 35-49 years who had recovered from COVID-19. The sequenced sample was peripheral blood. The chain links TRBV10-3 to TRBJ2-1; D is perhaps TRBD2 (6 bases). CDR3 in amino acids: CAITGTVPYEQFF. CDR3 nucleotide sequence: TGTGCCATCACCGGGACTGTGCCTTATGAGCAGTTCTTC.